A single sample gave rise to the 3 T cell receptor beta chains below, sequenced in a study of blood T cell repertoires in COVID-19. Some clones are missing from TCRdb's copy, which holds only in-frame ones; the method was immunoSEQ multiplex PCR. Among some 300,000 clones listed, 85% to 90% were seen once. Input material: peripheral blood. The receptors derive from a woman in her forties or fifties with COVID-19, enrolled during active disease.

J is TRBJ2-3 and V is TRBV5-8, with 9 bases aligning to TRBD2. Germline CDR1 reads SGHTS; CDR2 reads YDEGEE. Germline trimming cut 2 bases from V and 7 bases from J; bases unmatched to any gene: 2. The CDR3 runs to 13 residues. CDR3 in DNA: TGTGCCAGCAGCTTTCCTAGCGGGAATACGCAGTATTTT. Residues: CASSFPSGNTQYF.

The V and J genes are TRBV5-1 and TRBJ2-2, with TRBD1 identical over 8 bases. Per germline, CDR1 SGHRS and CDR2 YFSETQ. V trimming: 0 bases; J trimming: 3 bases; junction bases outside the gene matches: 4. The CDR3 spans 16 residues. CDR3 nucleotides: TGCGCCAGCAGCTTGGCTACAGGGGGTTACACCGGGGAGCTGTTTTTT. As protein: CASSLATGGYTGELFF.

The chain couples TRBV19 to TRBJ1-3, with 8 nucleotides matching TRBD1. The CDR3 is 17 residues long. In germline, CDR1 is LNHDA, CDR2 SQIVND (reference sequence). The trim removed 7 bases at V and 0 bases at J, leaving 11 bases unmatched. The CDR3, as DNA: TGTGCCAGTACCCGGGACAGGCAACAAATCTCTGGAAACACCATATATTTT. As protein: CASTRDRQQISGNTIYF. The entire variable domain, with the rest obtained from reference TRBV19 and TRBJ1-3, is as follows: DGGITQSPKYLFRKEGQNVTLSCEQNLNHDAMYWYRQDPGQGLRLIYYSQIVNDFQKGDIAEGYSVSREKKESFPLTVTSAQKNPTAFYLCASTRDRQQISGNTIYFGEGSWLTVV.